This TCR beta chain was obtained from a study of T cells of healthy individuals. TCRdb reanalysed the 5' RACE reads using MiXCR and keeps one entry per CDR3 protein. The profile shows around 100,000 distinct CDR3 sequences, 17% of them singletons. The sequence came from a human donor in good health.

The CDR3 bases are TGTGCCAGCAGCTTACCGCAAAACACCGGGGAGCTGTTTTTT. Translating gives CASSLPQNTGELFF. The chain recombines TRBV7-9 with TRBJ2-2; no clear D gene. The CDR3 length is 14 residues. The ends were cut back, 2 bases at V and 2 bases at J, with 6 bases in the middle. The V gene's germline CDR1 is SEHNR and CDR2 FQNEAQ (reference sequence). Filled out from reference TRBV7-9 and TRBJ2-2, the complete variable domain reads DTGVSQNPRHKITKRGQNVTFRCDPISEHNRLYWYRQTLGQGPEFLTYFQNEAQLEKSRLLSDRFSAERPKGSFSTLEIQRTEQGDSAMYLCASSLPQNTGELFFGEGSRLTVL.